This T cell receptor beta chain was sequenced during a study of T cells in Graves' hyperthyroidism and ophthalmopathy (dated by TCRdb to about 2019). Concerning the study at large: Peripheral blood was sampled at the time of initial diagnosis, prior to any treatment. A discovery cohort of roughly 100 patients, about 43 with Graves' ophthalmopathy and approximately 60 with stable Graves' hyperthyroidism, was used to find distinguishing TCR V-J signatures. Prospective prediction of ophthalmopathy was tested in an independent validation cohort of some 19 hyperthyroidism patients and around 16 patients who later progressed to ophthalmopathy. For training and testing, the 110 or so patients in the discovery cohort were randomly divided in a 7:3 ratio. In addition, the study compared T-cell repertoires in thyroid tissue and in blood from roughly six Graves' hyperthyroidism patients. Once sampling was done, hyperthyroidism patients were given methimazole at a starting dose of 30 mg daily, whereas ophthalmopathy patients were given high-dose intravenous methylprednisolone. The paper reports TCR Vbeta CDR3 sequencing of roughly 140 peripheral blood samples: some 44 ophthalmopathy, approximately 74 hyperthyroidism and about 17 progressor patients. Summary of the overall study and its limitations: No statistical method was used to fix the sample size in advance, and group allocation was not hidden from the investigators. Most expanded thyroid clonotypes (frequency above 0.001) were also detected in blood, suggesting blood repertoires may reflect thyroid immune responses. In cross-validation, a model built on a 13 V-J signature told ophthalmopathy apart from stable hyperthyroidism with under 90% sensitivity and roughly 82% specificity, and in testing the same model reached 80%/75%. In validation, progression to ophthalmopathy was predicted by the model with almost 71% sensitivity and 72.22% specificity, a median of 6.5 months before onset.

Ophthalmopathy patients had moderately to severely active disease, with a Clinical Activity Score of 3 or more, a NOSPECS grade of 4 or more, and a disease duration of less than 3 months. Any patient with an uncontrolled infection, another autoimmune disease, pregnancy or lactation was excluded. Diagnoses were established on the basis of clinical symptoms, serum thyroxine and TRAb, thyroid ultrasound, and orbital computed tomography. PBMCs were separated from 10 ml of fresh peripheral blood using Ficoll-Paque density gradient centrifugation. Trizol reagent was used to extract total RNA, and RNA quality was then checked on an Agilent 2100 Bioanalyzer. According to the germline V gene, CDR1 reads SNHLY and CDR2 reads FYNNEI. The trim is 5 bases for V and 0 bases for J, with a gap of 5 bases between the germline ends. Inclusive of the bounding cysteine and phenylalanine, the CDR3 is 14 residues long. Solely the CDR3 DNA is kept, with 42 bases framed from the first base.

In this sample, this clonotype turned up many times. Its antigen target is currently unknown. No clone much larger than this one lies a single base away; base qualities are absent. The TCR beta CDR3 regions were amplified from RNA transcripts. For the first round of RT-PCR on the TCR CDR3, the HTBI primer set was used together with the Qiagen OneStep RT-PCR kit. Libraries were constructed in a second round of multiplex PCR, after which size selection and purification were performed. Sequencing of the libraries was done on an Illumina HiSeq2000 using paired-end 100 bp reads. The authors processed their data as follows. Raw data were processed with SOAPnuke, discarding reads with adapters, uncalled bases, mean Phred below 15, or no exact constant-primer or identifier match. COPE v1.2.5 was used to merge the high-quality paired reads, and each unique nucleotide sequence was defined as a clonotype. MiTCR v1.1 was used to align clonotypes to the IMGT TRBV, TRBD and TRBJ reference segments. The analysis was restricted to V-J combinations with a frequency above 0.0001, which together covered just over 99% of the repertoires. A TCS score was defined as the ratio between F50 (clonal expansion) and ExV (chaos), using BLOSUM62-based TCRdist between CDR3 peptides within each V-J. Welch's t-statistics and random forest reduced 450 to 600 V-J features to 13, which were used in a naive Bayes classifier (R e1071). TCRdb ran its own pipeline on the public reads, namely fastp trimming at Q25 and MiXCR clone calling, and kept in-frame beta chains. Each entry is one CDR3 protein sequence, shown with its most common DNA and genes. TCRdb, not the original authors, processed these V and J calls. In all, the sample holds approximately 690,000 distinct CDR3 sequences, and roughly 14% of those were seen once. Roughly an eighth of the sample lies in the top ten.

This sequence originates from a woman in her fifties or sixties with Graves' ophthalmopathy. The sample was blood. This receptor chain uses TRBV2 and TRBJ2-6; the D gene identity is not certain. The CDR3: CASSHDSGANVLTF. The DNA sequence follows: TGTGCCAGCAGTCACGACTCTGGGGCCAACGTCCTGACTTTC.